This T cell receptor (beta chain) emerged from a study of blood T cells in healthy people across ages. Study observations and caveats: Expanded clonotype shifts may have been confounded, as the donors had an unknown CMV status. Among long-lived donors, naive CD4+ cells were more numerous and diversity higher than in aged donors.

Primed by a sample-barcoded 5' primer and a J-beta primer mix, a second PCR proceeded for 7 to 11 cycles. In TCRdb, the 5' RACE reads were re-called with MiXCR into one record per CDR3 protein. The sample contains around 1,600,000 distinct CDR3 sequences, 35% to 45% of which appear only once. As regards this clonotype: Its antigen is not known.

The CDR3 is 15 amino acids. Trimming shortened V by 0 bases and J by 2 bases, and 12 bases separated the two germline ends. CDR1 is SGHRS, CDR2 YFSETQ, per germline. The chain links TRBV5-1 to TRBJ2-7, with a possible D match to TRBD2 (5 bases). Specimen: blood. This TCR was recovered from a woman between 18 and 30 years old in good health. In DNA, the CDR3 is TGCGCCAGCAGCTTGGGATTAGCGCAACCCTACGAGCAGTACTTC. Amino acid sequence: CASSLGLAQPYEQYF.